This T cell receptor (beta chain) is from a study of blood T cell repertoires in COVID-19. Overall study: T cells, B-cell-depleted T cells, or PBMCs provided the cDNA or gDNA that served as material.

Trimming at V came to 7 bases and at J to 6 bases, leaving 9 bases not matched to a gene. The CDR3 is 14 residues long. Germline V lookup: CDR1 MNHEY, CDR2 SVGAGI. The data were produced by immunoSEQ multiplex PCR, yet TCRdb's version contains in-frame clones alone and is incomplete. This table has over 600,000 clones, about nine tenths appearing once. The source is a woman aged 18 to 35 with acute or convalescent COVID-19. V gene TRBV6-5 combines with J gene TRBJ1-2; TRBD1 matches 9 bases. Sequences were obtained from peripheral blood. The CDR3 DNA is TGTGCCAGCAAACAGGGGGCGGAGGCCCATGGCTACACCTTC. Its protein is CASKQGAEAHGYTF.